This TCR beta chain was profiled in a study of cytomegalovirus exposure and HLA in healthy donors. Study details: From some 190 million T cells, an earlier analysis saw 110 million or so unique TCR beta sequences.

Primers included in the PCR were 60 Vbeta and 13 Jbeta primers. Only in-frame clones appear in the TCRdb table, and some are missing; sequencing was by immunoSEQ multiplex PCR. Here the sample spans some 65,000 clones, 55% to 65% being singletons. Study results and caveats: TRBV6-2, TRBV6-3 and other indistinguishable V segments were excluded. Overall, about 160 TCR beta chains were annotated as cytomegalovirus-associated. Later, TCR association rates were found to vary by HLA locus, highest for DRB1 and lowest for HLA-C.

This clone occurred a few times. No antigen is known for it. Trimming pared 1 base from V and 11 bases from J, leaving 24 bases between. Per the germline V gene, CDR1 is MGHRA and CDR2 is YSYEKL. The CDR3 covers 17 residues. The sequenced material came from PBMCs. The V and J genes are TRBV4-1 and TRBJ1-5; D is unresolved. The receptor's source is a man aged 25 to 40 in good health and CMV-seronegative. As DNA, the CDR3 is TGCGCCAGCAGCCAAGTCTTGGTTCGGGGTTCTGTCGGGGCCCAGCATTTT. It specifies CASSQVLVRGSVGAQHF.